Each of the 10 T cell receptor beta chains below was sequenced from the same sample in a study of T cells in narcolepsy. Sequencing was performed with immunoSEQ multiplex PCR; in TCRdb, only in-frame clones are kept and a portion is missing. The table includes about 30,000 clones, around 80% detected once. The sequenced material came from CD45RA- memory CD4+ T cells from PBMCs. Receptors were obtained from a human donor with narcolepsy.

The CDR3 loop is CASRDGSWNTEAFF. In DNA form, the CDR3 reads TGTGCCAGTCGAGACGGGTCTTGGAACACTGAAGCTTTCTTT. The chain is built from TRBV28 and TRBJ1-1; D gene ambiguous. The germline CDR1 and CDR2 sequences are MDHEN and SYDVKM. CDR3 length: 14 residues. V was shortened by 9 bases and J by 1 base, with 15 bases between the two germline ends.

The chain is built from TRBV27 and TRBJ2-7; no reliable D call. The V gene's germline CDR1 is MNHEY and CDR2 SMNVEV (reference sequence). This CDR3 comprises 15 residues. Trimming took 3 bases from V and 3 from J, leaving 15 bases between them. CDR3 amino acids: CASSFLGPKDYEQYF. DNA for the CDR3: TGTGCCAGCAGTTTTTTAGGGCCTAAAGACTACGAGCAGTACTTC.

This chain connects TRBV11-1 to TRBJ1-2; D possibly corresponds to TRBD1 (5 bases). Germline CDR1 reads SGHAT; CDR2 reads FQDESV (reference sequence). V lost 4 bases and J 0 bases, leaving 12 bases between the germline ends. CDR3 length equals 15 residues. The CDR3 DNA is TGTGCCAGCAGCTCCGGGACCTCCTCTAACTATGGCTACACCTTC. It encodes CASSSGTSSNYGYTF.

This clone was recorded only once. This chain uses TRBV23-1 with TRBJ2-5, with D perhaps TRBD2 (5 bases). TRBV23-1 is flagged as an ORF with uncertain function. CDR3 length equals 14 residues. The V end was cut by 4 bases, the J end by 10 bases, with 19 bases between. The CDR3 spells CASSLSMRAGDQYF. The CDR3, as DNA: TGCGCCAGCAGTCTCTCCATGAGGGCTGGCGACCAGTACTTC.

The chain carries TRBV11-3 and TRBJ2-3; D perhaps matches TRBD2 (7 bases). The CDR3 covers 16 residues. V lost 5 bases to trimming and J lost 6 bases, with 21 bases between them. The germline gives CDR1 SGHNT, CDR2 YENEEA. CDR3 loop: CASSPRGQRGRDTQYF. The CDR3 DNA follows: TGTGCCAGCAGCCCGCGGGGGCAAAGGGGACGCGATACGCAGTATTTT.

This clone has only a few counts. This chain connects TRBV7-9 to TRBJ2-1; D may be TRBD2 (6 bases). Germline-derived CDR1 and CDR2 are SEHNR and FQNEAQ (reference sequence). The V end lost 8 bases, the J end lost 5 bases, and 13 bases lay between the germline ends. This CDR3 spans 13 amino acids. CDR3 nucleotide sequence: TGTGCCAGCGATAATAGCGGCCACAATGAGCAGTTCTTC. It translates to CASDNSGHNEQFF.

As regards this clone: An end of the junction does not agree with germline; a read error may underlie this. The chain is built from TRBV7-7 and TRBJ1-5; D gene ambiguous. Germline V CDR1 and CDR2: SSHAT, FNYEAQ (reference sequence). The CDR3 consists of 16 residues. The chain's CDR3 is CASSLEVASTHQPQHF. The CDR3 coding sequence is TGTGCTAGCAGCTTAGAAGTGGCCAGCACCCACCAGCCCCAGCATTTT.

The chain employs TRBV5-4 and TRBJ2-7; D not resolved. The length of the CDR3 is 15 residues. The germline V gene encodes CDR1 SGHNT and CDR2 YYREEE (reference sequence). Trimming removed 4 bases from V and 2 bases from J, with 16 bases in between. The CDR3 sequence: CASSLQRASTYEQYF. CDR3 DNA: TGTGCCAGCAGCCTCCAAAGGGCTTCAACCTACGAGCAGTACTTC.

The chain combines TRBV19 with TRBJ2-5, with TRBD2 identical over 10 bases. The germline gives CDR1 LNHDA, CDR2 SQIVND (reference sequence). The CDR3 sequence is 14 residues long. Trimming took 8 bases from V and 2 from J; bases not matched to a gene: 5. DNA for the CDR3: TGTGCCAGTTCGACTAGCGGGTCGCAAGAGACCCAGTACTTC. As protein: CASSTSGSQETQYF. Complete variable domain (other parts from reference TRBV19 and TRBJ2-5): DGGITQSPKYLFRKEGQNVTLSCEQNLNHDAMYWYRQDPGQGLRLIYYSQIVNDFQKGDIAEGYSVSREKKESFPLTVTSAQKNPTAFYLCASSTSGSQETQYFGPGTRLLVL.

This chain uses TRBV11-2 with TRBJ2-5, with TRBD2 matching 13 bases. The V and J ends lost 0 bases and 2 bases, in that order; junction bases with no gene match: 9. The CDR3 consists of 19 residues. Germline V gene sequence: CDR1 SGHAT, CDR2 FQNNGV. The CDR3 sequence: CASSLDQGLAGVRQETQYF. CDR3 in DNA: TGTGCCAGCAGCTTAGATCAAGGACTAGCGGGAGTTCGTCAAGAGACCCAGTACTTC.